This is a list of T cell receptor beta chains from one sample in a study of regulatory T cells in long-lasting Graves disease. Each CDR3 protein gets one entry after TCRdb re-called the multiplex PCR reads with MiXCR. The data contain more than 300,000 distinct CDR3 sequences, roughly 16% of them singletons. Material: peripheral blood mononuclear cells (PBMCs), obtained at new diagnosis, from a patient treated with antithyroid drugs. The receptors originated from a female donor with Graves disease. CDR3s include the opening cysteine and the closing phenylalanine or tryptophan. A D gene is named only where the DNA matches it firmly. Size is omitted from some rows. Given values are once, few, many or a class for expanded clones.

>TRBD2|many|TRBJ2-7|TRBV5-1
CASSLEGLTQGEQYF
TGCGCCAGCAGCTTGGAGGGACTAACGCAGGGCGAGCAGTACTTC
>.|many|TRBJ1-1|TRBV6-5
CASSSPLWGRYEAFF
TGTGCCAGCAGTTCCCCGTTGTGGGGACGGTATGAAGCTTTCTTT
>.|many|TRBJ2-2|TRBV28
CASSPLGTPIPTGELFF
TGTGCCAGCAGCCCACTCGGGACTCCAATCCCCACCGGGGAGCTGTTTTTT
>.|many|TRBJ1-1|TRBV27
CASSPRPGMNTEAFF
TGTGCCAGCAGTCCCCGGCCCGGCATGAACACTGAAGCCTTCTTT
>.|many|TRBJ2-7|TRBV11-2
CASSLMLSSGAGRPEGQYF
TGTGCCAGCAGCTTAATGTTGTCCTCCGGGGCGGGCAGGCCAGAGGGGCAGTACTTC
>TRBD2|.|TRBJ2-5|TRBV10-3
CAISGTSQETQYF
TGTGCCATCAGTGGGACTAGCCAAGAGACCCAGTACTTC
>.|many|TRBJ2-7|TRBV6-5
CASSSKRTVTNEQYF
TGTGCCAGCAGTTCCAAGAGGACAGTTACGAACGAGCAGTACTTC
>TRBD2|.|TRBJ2-2|TRBV27
CASSSHSGSGELFF
TGTGCCAGCAGTTCCCATAGCGGGAGCGGGGAGCTGTTTTTT
>.|many|TRBJ2-7|TRBV20-1
CSARDRGRDSYEQYF
TGCAGTGCTAGAGATCGTGGCAGGGACTCCTACGAGCAGTACTTC
>.|few|TRBJ2-4|TRBV12-3/TRBV12-4
CASSNPESDIQYF
TGTGCCAGCAGTAACCCAGAATCCGACATTCAGTACTTC
>TRBD1|.|TRBJ1-2|TRBV28
CASFLSQGAHAYGYTF
TGTGCCAGCTTCTTATCCCAGGGGGCGCACGCCTATGGCTACACCTTC
>.|many|TRBJ1-2|TRBV7-2
CASSFLSGYTF
TGTGCCAGCAGCTTCCTTAGTGGCTACACCTTC
>.|many|TRBJ1-4|TRBV19
CASTNRERKEKLFF
TGTGCCAGTACCAACAGGGAAAGGAAGGAAAAACTGTTTTTT
>.|many|TRBJ1-5|TRBV20-1
CSASYGSNQPQHF
TGCAGTGCTAGTTATGGAAGCAATCAGCCCCAGCATTTT
>.|many|TRBJ2-3|TRBV4-3
CASSQAKTSDTQYF
TGCGCCAGCAGCCAGGCAAAAACCTCAGATACGCAGTATTTT
>.|many|TRBJ2-1|TRBV4-1
CASSQRQGGYNEQFF
TGCGCCAGCAGCCAACGACAGGGAGGGTACAATGAGCAGTTCTTC
>TRBD1|few|TRBJ2-2|TRBV29-1
CSSYRGRTGELFF
TGCAGCTCCTACAGGGGGCGCACCGGGGAGCTGTTTTTT